These 22 T cell receptor beta chains were sequenced from one sample in a study of T cell repertoires in cytomegalovirus infection. MiXCR was run by TCRdb on the reads, yielding one entry per CDR3 protein. The repertoire holds under 300,000 distinct CDR3 sequences, with 9% to 15% as singletons. The sequenced sample was PBMCs. The receptors were gathered from a human donor in good health (CMV status not recorded). Some clones in this sample may be carry-over from other donors' samples.

This clonotype was found many times. The chain recombines TRBV7-8 with TRBJ2-3, with TRBD1 identical over 7 bases. The CDR3 is 15 residues long. V trimming: 2 bases; J trimming: 7 bases; junction bases outside the gene matches: 9. Germline CDR1 SGHVS, CDR2 FQNEAQ. DNA for the CDR3: TGTGCCAGCAGCTTACTAGCAGGGGGAAAAAATACGCAGTATTTT. Translation: CASSLLAGGKNTQYF. Combining the CDR3 with reference TRBV7-8 and TRBJ2-3 gives the whole variable domain GAGVSQSPRYKVAKRGQDVALRCDPISGHVSLFWYQQALGQGPEFLTYFQNEAQLDKSGLPSDRFFAERPEGSVSTLKIQRTQQEDSAVYLCASSLLAGGKNTQYFGPGTRLTVL.

The chain combines TRBV19 with TRBJ1-5; D may be TRBD1 (6 bases). Germline CDR1 is LNHDA and CDR2 is SQIVND (reference sequence). The CDR3 covers 15 residues. Trimming pared 3 bases from V and 6 bases from J, leaving 15 bases between. The CDR3 DNA sequence: TGTGCCAGTAGTATGGGCCAGGGGTTCGGTCAGCCCCAGCATTTT. This codes for CASSMGQGFGQPQHF.

This clonotype was seen repeatedly, ten times or more. The CDR3 DNA reads as TGTGCCAGCAGCAAAGACCCGAGGACCGGGGAGCTGTTTTTT. Encoded protein: CASSKDPRTGELFF. The rearrangement uses TRBV7-2 and TRBJ2-2; D gene ambiguous. Trimming left V 5 bases short and J 5 bases short, with 12 bases between. The germline CDR1 and CDR2 sequences are SGHTA and FQGNSA. This CDR3 spans 14 amino acids.

This clonotype has only a few counts. The genes are TRBV29-1 and TRBJ2-7, with TRBD1 matching 9 bases. The CDR3 has 13 amino acids. Germline V gene sequence: CDR1 SQVTM, CDR2 ANQGSEA. For the CDR3, the DNA is TGCAGTGCCGAGGGACAGGGCACCTACGAGCAGTACTTC. Protein product: CSAEGQGTYEQYF.

This clonotype was recorded many times. The chain couples TRBV7-8 to TRBJ2-5, with 9 bases that match TRBD1. Germline CDR1 and CDR2: SGHVS and FQNEAQ. V lost 5 bases and J lost 5; bases outside the gene matches: 9. The length of the CDR3 is 15 residues. CDR3 coding DNA: TGTGCCAGCAGCCGGGACAGGGCGAGCGGGGAGACCCAGTACTTC. Its translation: CASSRDRASGETQYF.

The chain joins TRBV5-1 to TRBJ2-3, with 12 positions matching TRBD2. J was trimmed by 3 bases and V by 4 bases; bases with no gene match: 6. Germline CDR1 SGHRS, CDR2 YFSETQ. This CDR3 is 16 amino acids long. The DNA for the CDR3 is TGCGCCAGCAGCCACGGACTAGCGGGGCGAACAGATACGCAGTATTTT. Translation gives CASSHGLAGRTDTQYF. Full variable domain (remainder filled in from reference TRBV5-1 and TRBJ2-3): KAGVTQTPRYLIKTRGQQVTLSCSPISGHRSVSWYQQTPGQGLQFLFEYFSETQRNKGNFPGRFSGRQFSNSRSEMNVSTLELGDSALYLCASSHGLAGRTDTQYFGPGTRLTVL.

A note on this clonotype: At one end the junction does not follow the germline gene, possibly because of a read error. The chain employs TRBV25-1 and TRBJ1-2, with 9 bases aligning to TRBD1. Germline CDR1 reads MGHDK; CDR2 reads SYGVNS. The length of the CDR3 is 9 residues. The CDR3 sequence: CARGQGGPF. The CDR3 DNA reads as TGTGCCAGGGGACAGGGTGGCCCATTC.

Ten or more counts support this clonotype. V usage is TRBV7-8 and J usage is TRBJ2-3, with 10 nucleotides matching TRBD1. V lost 5 bases, J lost 3 bases, and 8 bases stayed unmatched. CDR3 size: 16 residues. Germline V gene sequence: CDR1 SGHVS, CDR2 FQNEAQ. CDR3 sequence (DNA): TGTGCCAGCAGCGCTGCCGGGACAGGGGTGACAGATACGCAGTATTTT. Its protein is CASSAAGTGVTDTQYF.

This clonotype appeared many times. This chain links TRBV7-2 with TRBJ1-4; D remains unclear. V lost 5 bases, J lost 0 bases, and 7 bases lay in between. The CDR3 extends over 14 amino acids. Germline loops: CDR1 SGHTA, CDR2 FQGNSA. CDR3 DNA: TGTGCCAGCAGCCCCAGCGCAACTAATGAAAAACTGTTTTTT. Its protein product is CASSPSATNEKLFF.

This clonotype was counted many times. The rearrangement joins TRBV28 to TRBJ2-7; TRBD1 is a possible D gene (6 bases). Between the trimmed V and J ends, which lost 4 bases and 3 bases, there was a span of 13 bases. This CDR3 has 14 residues. In germline, CDR1 is MDHEN, CDR2 SYDVKM. CDR3 bases: TGTGCCAGCAGTTCGGGACACCTAATCTACGAGCAGTACTTC. Protein sequence: CASSSGHLIYEQYF.

This clonotype was detected a few times. CDR3 sequence: CASSYGPAFSGNTIYF. CDR3 sequence (DNA): TGTGCCAGCAGTTACGGGCCAGCTTTCTCTGGAAACACCATATATTTT. The chain combines TRBV6-6 with TRBJ1-3; D gene uncertain. The ends were cut back, 2 bases at V and 0 bases at J, with 11 bases in the middle. From germline, CDR1 is MNHNY and CDR2 SVGAGI (reference sequence). This CDR3 contains 16 residues.

This clonotype has just a few counts. The chain couples TRBV20-1 to TRBJ2-3; D might be TRBD1 (7 bases). The CDR3 is 18 amino acids. V lost 1 base and J 2 bases, leaving 22 bases between the germline ends. Per the germline V gene, CDR1 is DFQATT and CDR2 is SNEGSKA (reference sequence). DNA for the CDR3: TGCAGTGCTAGAGGCACCCTAGGGGGCGGGGCCTCCACAGATACGCAGTATTTT. It is translated as CSARGTLGGGASTDTQYF.

There are many counts of this clonotype. The chain recombines TRBV7-3 with TRBJ2-3; 11 positions agree with TRBD2. The CDR3 runs to 17 residues. After removal of 4 bases from V and 3 bases from J, the junction contained 9 bases not matched to a gene. Germline assignment: CDR1 SGHTA and CDR2 FQGTGA. The CDR3 nucleotides are TGTGCCAGCAGCTCTAGCGGGGGGCCAAGTAGGACAGATACGCAGTATTTT. Amino acids: CASSSSGGPSRTDTQYF. The variable domain in full, completed from reference TRBV7-3 and TRBJ2-3, reads GAGVSQTPSNKVTEKGKYVELRCDPISGHTALYWYRQSLGQGPEFLIYFQGTGAADDSGLPNDRFFAVRPEGSVSTLKIQRTERGDSAVYLCASSSSGGPSRTDTQYFGPGTRLTVL.

The chain uses TRBV19 and TRBJ1-2; D possibly corresponds to TRBD1 (5 bases). There are 14 residues in the CDR3. V was trimmed by 1 base and J by 4 bases, leaving 10 bases between them. The germline gives CDR1 LNHDA, CDR2 SQIVND (reference sequence). The CDR3 coding sequence is TGTGCCAGTAGTATAGTCGGGGGGAGCTATGGCTACACCTTC. This gives the protein CASSIVGGSYGYTF.

CDR3 residues: CASNEIGPGSYGYTF. CDR3 DNA sequence: TGTGCCAGCAACGAAATCGGTCCAGGGAGCTATGGCTACACCTTC. The chain recombines TRBV28 with TRBJ1-2, with TRBD1 as a possible D gene (5 bases). CDR1 MDHEN and CDR2 SYDVKM come from the germline V gene. V gave up 7 bases and J gave up 4 bases, with 19 bases separating them. The length of the CDR3 is 15 residues.

This clonotype was picked up many times. The chain recombines TRBV28 with TRBJ1-1; D is unclear. This CDR3 is built from 12 residues. The V gene lost 5 bases and the J gene lost 4 bases, with 8 bases spanning the gap. Germline V lookup: CDR1 MDHEN, CDR2 SYDVKM. CDR3 amino acids: CASSPWSTEAFF. CDR3 coding DNA: TGTGCCAGCAGTCCCTGGAGCACTGAAGCTTTCTTT.

This clonotype was counted many times. V usage is TRBV20-1 and J usage is TRBJ1-1; TRBD1 might be the D (6 bases). The ends were cut back, 3 bases at V and 1 base at J, with 15 bases in the middle. The CDR3 loop spans 15 amino acids. Germline loops: CDR1 DFQATT, CDR2 SNEGSKA (reference sequence). This chain's CDR3 is CSASGIDRRNTEAFF. CDR3 coding DNA: TGCAGTGCTAGTGGAATTGACAGGAGGAACACTGAAGCTTTCTTT.

This clonotype was seen many times. The genes are TRBV7-3 and TRBJ2-3; D is uncertain. The germline gives CDR1 SGHTA, CDR2 FQGTGA. Trimming left V 7 bases short and J 3 bases short, with 11 bases between. This CDR3 has 13 residues. The CDR3 DNA follows: TGTGCCAGCACCCCTTTATCAACAGATACGCAGTATTTT. Amino acid sequence: CASTPLSTDTQYF.

This chain links TRBV2 with TRBJ2-7; D unclear. CDR3 length equals 14 residues. Germline-derived CDR1 and CDR2 are SNHLY and FYNNEI. Trimming left V 3 bases short and J 2 bases short, with 11 bases between. The CDR3 is CASSDQSPAYEQYF. The CDR3 nucleotides are TGTGCCAGCAGTGATCAAAGCCCAGCCTACGAGCAGTACTTC.

This clonotype was detected a few times. The chain combines TRBV10-3 with TRBJ1-4; 9 bases align to TRBD1. The CDR3 spans 16 residues. J was trimmed by 4 bases and V by 6 bases; bases with no gene match: 9. Germline loops: CDR1 ENHRY, CDR2 SYGVKD. CDR3 sequence: CAISRDRVSLNEKLFF. In nucleotides, the CDR3 is TGTGCCATCAGCCGGGACAGGGTCTCTCTTAATGAAAAACTGTTTTTT.

This clonotype was picked up many times. J is TRBJ1-5 and V is TRBV7-8; 9 nucleotides line up with TRBD1. The germline CDR1 and CDR2 sequences are SGHVS and FQNEAQ. CDR3 size: 15 residues. The J segment lost 5 bases and the V segment lost 5 bases, leaving 7 bases of the junction unmatched. The CDR3 region has the DNA TGTGCCAGCAGCATCGCGGGACAGGGTCATCAGCCCCAGCATTTT. Protein: CASSIAGQGHQPQHF.

This clonotype appeared a few times. The genes are TRBV5-4 and TRBJ2-5; perhaps TRBD2 as D (5 bases). Germline V gene lookup returns CDR1 SGHNT and CDR2 YYREEE (reference sequence). The CDR3 contains 14 residues. With 4 bases removed from V and 2 bases from J, the gap between germline ends came to 12 bases. For the CDR3, the DNA is TGTGCCAGCAGCCCGGCGGGCTATCAAGAGACCCAGTACTTC. It is translated as CASSPAGYQETQYF. Supplemented by reference TRBV5-4 and TRBJ2-5, the full variable domain reads ETGVTQSPTHLIKTRGQQVTLRCSSQSGHNTVSWYQQALGQGPQFIFQYYREEENGRGNFPPRFSGLQFPNYSSELNVNALELDDSALYLCASSPAGYQETQYFGPGTRLLVL.